These 30 T cell receptor beta chains came from one sample sequenced in a study of Ad26.COV2.S vaccination and SARS-CoV-2 variants. Assay used: immunoSEQ multiplex PCR; TCRdb lists only in-frame clones, some missing. The sample consists of about 350,000 clones, 80% to 90% of them appearing once. Sample treatment: around 19 received Ad26.COV2.S at low or high dose, single or two shots; about 5 received placebo; per-sample allocation not given. Day 63 following the first vaccine or placebo injection was when the samples were taken. The specimen comprised peripheral blood, sampled in a trial of Ad26.COV2.S vaccine versus placebo. The receptors derive from a person aged 18-60 years who received the Ad26.COV2.S COVID-19 vaccine or a placebo.

The V call is TRBV10-3, the J call TRBJ1-4; TRBD1 might be the D (5 bases). CDR1 and CDR2 from the germline V gene are ENHRY and SYGVKD. Trimming cost V 4 bases and J 6 bases, with 9 bases left between them. The CDR3 is 13 residues long. CDR3 sequence: CAISAGTYEKLFF. CDR3 DNA: TGTGCCATCAGTGCAGGGACGTATGAAAAACTGTTTTTT.

The J gene is TRBJ2-3, the V gene TRBV11-2; 7 positions agree with TRBD2. This CDR3 has 17 amino acids. Germline V CDR1 and CDR2: SGHAT, FQNNGV. V shed 5 bases and J 0 bases; nucleotides not matched to a gene: 11. The CDR3 reads CASSHGTTGSSTDTQYF. DNA for the CDR3: TGTGCCAGCAGCCACGGGACTACGGGGTCTAGCACAGATACGCAGTATTTT.

The gene calls are TRBV29-1 and TRBJ2-3; either TRBD1 or TRBD2 may fit D (5 bases each). Germline assignment: CDR1 SQVTM and CDR2 ANQGSEA. The CDR3 extends over 14 amino acids. Trimming shortened V by 4 bases and J by 4 bases, and 15 bases separated the two germline ends. This CDR3 reads CSVVEGSPADTQYF. The CDR3 DNA reads TGCAGCGTTGTCGAGGGGAGTCCCGCAGATACGCAGTATTTT.

This rearrangement joins TRBV5-4 to TRBJ2-2; D perhaps matches TRBD1 (6 bases). Germline lookup yields CDR1 SGHNT and CDR2 YYREEE (reference sequence). Trimming took 3 bases from V and 0 from J, leaving 12 bases between them. This CDR3 has 16 residues. CDR3 in amino acids: CASSWGRQTNTGELFF. The CDR3 DNA reads as TGTGCCAGCAGCTGGGGGCGACAGACGAACACCGGGGAGCTGTTTTTT.

This chain uses TRBV28 with TRBJ2-7, with D uncertain. CDR1 is MDHEN and CDR2 is SYDVKM in the germline V gene. The CDR3 consists of 14 residues. The V end was cut by 2 bases, the J end by 4 bases, with 12 bases between. The CDR3 sequence is CASSLSLHIYEQYF. The CDR3, as DNA: TGTGCCAGCAGTTTAAGTCTTCATATTTACGAGCAGTACTTC.

The genes are TRBV3-1 (or the pseudogene TRBV3-2) and TRBJ1-1, with unresolved D. CDR3 length equals 14 residues. Trimming took off 0 bases at V and 2 bases at J, with 7 bases between the two ends. Germline V gene lookup returns CDR1 LGHDT and CDR2 YNNKEL (reference sequence). CDR3 nucleotide sequence: TGTGCCAGCAGCCAAGATACAGCAAACACTGAAGCTTTCTTT. This encodes CASSQDTANTEAFF.

The chain is built from TRBV7-9 and TRBJ1-2; no firm D call. This CDR3 region has 13 residues. Trimming left V 5 bases short and J 13 bases short, with 20 bases between. The germline CDR1 and CDR2 sequences are SEHNR and FQNEAQ (reference sequence). Here the CDR3 DNA reads TGTGCCAGCAGCCCCCCCACCCTCCGAGGGTTCACCTTC. Protein sequence: CASSPPTLRGFTF.

The rearrangement links TRBV9 to TRBJ2-1; TRBD2 is a possible D gene (5 bases). There are 12 residues in the CDR3. Germline CDR1 SGDLS, CDR2 YYNGEE. V dropped 4 bases and J dropped 7 bases, with 9 bases sitting between them. The CDR3 sequence: CASSRTENEQFF. The DNA of the CDR3 is TGTGCCAGCAGCCGGACTGAGAATGAGCAGTTCTTC.

The chain's CDR3 is CASSHPFGRTEGGYTF. CDR3 nucleotides: TGCGCCAGCAGCCACCCCTTCGGCAGGACCGAGGGGGGCTACACCTTC. The chain carries TRBV4-1 and TRBJ1-2; maybe TRBD1 (5 bases). V was cut by 3 bases and J by 8 bases, with 22 bases left in between. The CDR3 has 16 residues. Per germline, CDR1 MGHRA and CDR2 YSYEKL.

This rearrangement joins TRBV7-9 to TRBJ1-4; 10 bases agree with TRBD1. V was clipped by 0 bases and J by 5 bases; unmatched bases: 3. The germline gives CDR1 SEHNR, CDR2 FQNEAQ (reference sequence). The CDR3 is 16 amino acids. The CDR3 nucleotides read TGTGCCAGCAGCTTAGCCGGGACAGGGGAGAATGAAAAACTGTTTTTT. Translation gives CASSLAGTGENEKLFF.

This clone was observed a single time. V is TRBV4-2 and J is TRBJ2-1, with TRBD2 as a possible D gene (7 bases). Germline-derived CDR1 and CDR2 are LGHNA and YNFKEQ. Trimming cost V 0 bases and J 6 bases, with 15 bases left between them. The CDR3 has 16 residues. The CDR3 loop reads CASSQDGGGRGNEQFF. The CDR3 coding sequence is TGTGCCAGCAGCCAAGATGGGGGGGGCAGGGGCAATGAGCAGTTCTTC.

This clone appeared a single time. The chain has TRBV27 and TRBJ1-4, with D perhaps TRBD1 (5 bases). V shed 5 bases and J shed 5 bases, with 15 bases lying between them. From germline, CDR1 is MNHEY and CDR2 SMNVEV (reference sequence). The CDR3 extends over 15 amino acids. The CDR3 DNA sequence: TGTGCCAGCAGTAGGGACCCAAGGCCCAATGAAAAACTGTTTTTT. This codes for CASSRDPRPNEKLFF. The full variable domain, in which reference TRBV27 and TRBJ1-4 provide the parts outside the CDR3, is EAQVTQNPRYLITVTGKKLTVTCSQNMNHEYMSWYRQDPGLGLRQIYYSMNVEVTDKGDVPEGYKVSRKEKRNFPLILESPSPNQTSLYFCASSRDPRPNEKLFFGSGTQLSVL.

This chain links TRBV6-2 or TRBV6-3 with TRBJ1-1, with D possibly matching TRBD1 (5 bases). V lost 6 bases and J lost 6, with 20 bases in between. The CDR3 has 15 residues. Germline CDR1 reads MNHEY; CDR2 reads SVGEGT. DNA for the CDR3: TGTGCCAGCAGCCAAGGGGTCTTAGGGTTCGCTGAAGCTTTCTTT. This translates into CASSQGVLGFAEAFF.

Comments on this clone: The sample has other DNA sequences that encode this CDR3 too. The chain employs TRBV28 and TRBJ1-2; D is perhaps TRBD1 (6 bases). The V end was cut by 3 bases, the J end by 5 bases, with 10 bases between. The CDR3 totals 13 residues. CDR1 is MDHEN, CDR2 SYDVKM, per germline. The CDR3 DNA follows: TGTGCCAGCAGTTTCGGCCAGGGGTATGGCTACACCTTC. Protein: CASSFGQGYGYTF.

V usage is TRBV7-2 and J usage is TRBJ2-6; the D is unclear. The ends were cut back, 2 bases at V and 0 bases at J, with 5 bases in the middle. The germline V gene encodes CDR1 SGHTA and CDR2 FQGNSA. There are 15 residues in the CDR3. CDR3 sequence reads: CASSLMRSGANVLTF. CDR3 in DNA: TGTGCCAGCAGCTTAATGCGCTCTGGGGCCAACGTCCTGACTTTC.

The CDR3 DNA follows: TGTGCCATCAGTGCTACCGGGACAGCGAACACCGGGGAGCTGTTTTTT. It translates to CAISATGTANTGELFF. The chain joins TRBV10-3 to TRBJ2-2; the match to TRBD1 covers 7 bases. The CDR3 covers 16 residues. V trimming: 4 bases; J trimming: 0 bases; junction bases outside the gene matches: 5. Germline values: CDR1 ENHRY, CDR2 SYGVKD.

This clone was observed a single time. The chain employs TRBV7-9 and TRBJ2-1; maybe TRBD2 (6 bases). The V gene lost 5 bases and the J gene lost 5 bases, with 7 bases spanning the gap. This CDR3 spans 12 amino acids. Per the germline V gene, CDR1 is SEHNR and CDR2 is FQNEAQ (reference sequence). The CDR3 DNA reads as TGTGCCAGCAGCGGCGGGAACAATGAGCAGTTCTTC. It translates to CASSGGNNEQFF.

The CDR3 nucleotides are TGTGCCAGCAATCACAGGGCCTACGAGCAGTACTTC. Amino acid sequence: CASNHRAYEQYF. The chain has TRBV28 and TRBJ2-7; D may be TRBD1 (6 bases). The CDR3 has 12 residues. From germline, CDR1 is MDHEN and CDR2 SYDVKM. Trimming stripped 7 bases from V and 2 bases from J, with 9 bases between.

The J gene is TRBJ2-1, the V gene TRBV30; D not certain. V was cut by 5 bases and J by 0 bases, with 11 bases left in between. The CDR3 is 14 residues long. Per the germline V gene, CDR1 is GTSNPN and CDR2 is SVGIG (reference sequence). The CDR3, as DNA: TGTGCCTGGGACCCTTTCGGCTCCTACAATGAGCAGTTCTTC. Its translation: CAWDPFGSYNEQFF.

The genes are TRBV27 and TRBJ2-3; D not certain. Looked up from germline, CDR1 is MNHEY and CDR2 is SMNVEV (reference sequence). The CDR3 has 11 amino acids. The V end lost 5 bases, the J end lost 5 bases, and 5 bases lay between the germline ends. This CDR3 reads CASSDLDTQYF. CDR3 DNA sequence: TGTGCCAGCAGTGATCTAGATACGCAGTATTTT.

V and J are TRBV6-1 and TRBJ1-1, with 7 bases identical to TRBD1. The CDR3 length is 15 residues. The trim removed 3 bases at V and 4 bases at J, leaving 8 bases unmatched. The germline gives CDR1 MNHNS, CDR2 SASEGT. The CDR3 spells CASSDPPTGVTEAFF. The CDR3 DNA reads TGTGCCAGCAGTGACCCTCCTACAGGGGTCACTGAAGCTTTCTTT.

The chain recombines TRBV5-1 with TRBJ2-7; 9 positions agree with TRBD1. The length of the CDR3 is 15 residues. V shed 2 bases and J 3 bases; nucleotides not matched to a gene: 6. CDR1 is SGHRS, CDR2 YFSETQ, per germline. CDR3: CASSLGDRESYEQYF. For the CDR3, the DNA is TGCGCCAGCAGCTTAGGGGACAGGGAGAGCTACGAGCAGTACTTC.

The CDR3 DNA reads as TGTGCCAGCTCCCAGGACAGTAACTATGGCTACACCTTC. This translates into CASSQDSNYGYTF. The V gene is TRBV18, the J gene TRBJ1-2, with D possibly TRBD1 on 6 matching bases. The CDR3 runs to 13 residues. Germline assignment: CDR1 KGHSH and CDR2 LQKENI. V gave up 6 bases and J gave up 1 base, with 9 bases separating them. Full variable domain (remainder filled in from reference TRBV18 and TRBJ1-2): NAGVMQNPRHLVRRRGQEARLRCSPMKGHSHVYWYRQLPEEGLKFMVYLQKENIIDESGMPKERFSAEFPKEGPSILRIQQVVRGDSAAYFCASSQDSNYGYTFGSGTRLTVV.

Worth noting for this clone: Other nucleotide sequences in the sample specify the same CDR3. V is TRBV30 and J is TRBJ1-5; D gene uncertain. The CDR3 has 13 amino acids. The germline V gene encodes CDR1 GTSNPN and CDR2 SVGIG (reference sequence). The V end was cut by 0 bases, the J end by 6 bases, with 9 bases between. The CDR3 region has the DNA TGTGCCTGGAGTGTACAAGGGAGTCAGCCCCAGCATTTT. It yields the protein CAWSVQGSQPQHF.

This clone has a count of ten or more. The V gene is TRBV7-2, the J gene TRBJ1-1; 9 positions match TRBD1. The germline V gene has CDR1 SGHTA and CDR2 FQGNSA. CDR3 length: 18 residues. V trimming: 2 bases; J trimming: 2 bases; junction bases outside the gene matches: 12. The CDR3 protein is CASSLRAGTGKLNTEAFF. Written as DNA, the CDR3 is TGTGCCAGCAGCTTAAGGGCAGGGACAGGGAAGTTAAACACTGAAGCTTTCTTT.

The chain is built from TRBV27 and TRBJ2-7, with D tentatively TRBD2 (6 bases). In germline, CDR1 is MNHEY, CDR2 SMNVEV (reference sequence). Trimming took off 2 bases at V and 3 bases at J, with 23 bases between the two ends. This CDR3 is 18 amino acids long. The CDR3 sequence is CASSLGVPAGGNNYEQYF. In nucleotides, the CDR3 is TGTGCCAGCAGTTTAGGGGTCCCGGCCGGGGGAAACAACTACGAGCAGTACTTC.

Only a few counts were recorded for this clone. The sample has other DNA sequences that encode this CDR3 too. CDR3 DNA sequence: TGTGCCAGCAGCTTAGGGCAGGTGGGTCAGCCCCAGCATTTT. Its translation is CASSLGQVGQPQHF. V usage is TRBV7-2 and J usage is TRBJ1-5; no firm D call. Trimming took 1 base from V and 6 from J, leaving 10 bases between them. The germline V gene has CDR1 SGHTA and CDR2 FQGNSA. The CDR3 runs to 14 residues.

The V and J genes are TRBV9 and TRBJ1-3; no firm D call. The germline V gene encodes CDR1 SGDLS and CDR2 YYNGEE. The CDR3 runs to 14 residues. V dropped 3 bases and J dropped 0 bases, with 7 bases sitting between them. The CDR3 reads CASSAGVSGNTIYF. CDR3 in DNA: TGTGCCAGCAGCGCAGGAGTCTCTGGAAACACCATATATTTT.

The chain carries TRBV28 and TRBJ1-2; unclear D gene. Germline V gene lookup returns CDR1 MDHEN and CDR2 SYDVKM. This CDR3 has 15 amino acids. Trimming left V 5 bases short and J 0 bases short, with 13 bases between. CDR3 protein: CASSEGTAANYGYTF. The CDR3 region has the DNA TGTGCCAGCAGTGAAGGCACTGCAGCTAACTATGGCTACACCTTC.

The CDR3 nucleotides read TGTGCCAGCAGCCACGCAACAGCTTCCTATGGCTACACCTTC. Protein product: CASSHATASYGYTF. V usage is TRBV7-2 and J usage is TRBJ1-2; D is undetermined. The CDR3 length is 14 residues. The germline CDR1 and CDR2 sequences are SGHTA and FQGNSA. Trimming removed 5 bases at V and 4 bases at J, with 14 bases between.